One and the same sample provided the 28 T cell receptor beta chains below, sequenced in a study of blood T cell repertoires in COVID-19. The repertoire was sequenced with immunoSEQ multiplex PCR; TCRdb's copy has only in-frame clones and lacks some. The table shows about 280,000 clones, with 88% occurring only once. Sequencing was carried out using peripheral blood. The receptors shown here come from a man between 18 and 35 years old with active or convalescent COVID-19.

The V call is TRBV5-4, the J call TRBJ1-4, with unresolved D. CDR1 SGHNT and CDR2 YYREEE come from the germline V gene (reference sequence). This CDR3 is built from 15 residues. Trimming stripped 0 bases from V and 7 bases from J, with 13 bases between. DNA for the CDR3: TGTGCCAGCAGCTTGGGAGGGCACAGAGGTGAAAAACTGTTTTTT. This sequence encodes CASSLGGHRGEKLFF.

This sequence joins TRBV19 and TRBJ1-2, with 8 bases that match TRBD1. Germline V gives CDR1 LNHDA, CDR2 SQIVND (reference sequence). The V gene end was trimmed by 7 bases and the J gene end by 5 bases; junction bases not matched to a gene: 15. This CDR3 spans 16 amino acids. CDR3 amino acids: CASTEGQGSGWYGYTF. CDR3 DNA: TGTGCCAGTACCGAAGGACAGGGATCGGGATGGTATGGCTACACCTTC. The full variable domain, with the rest looked up from reference TRBV19 and TRBJ1-2, is DGGITQSPKYLFRKEGQNVTLSCEQNLNHDAMYWYRQDPGQGLRLIYYSQIVNDFQKGDIAEGYSVSREKKESFPLTVTSAQKNPTAFYLCASTEGQGSGWYGYTFGSGTRLTVV.

This chain joins TRBV3-1 (or the pseudogene TRBV3-2) and TRBJ2-2; perhaps TRBD2 as D (6 bases). Per the germline V gene, CDR1 is LGHDT and CDR2 is YNNKEL (reference sequence). CDR3 size: 15 residues. The V end was cut by 3 bases, the J end by 1 base, with 9 bases between. CDR3 bases: TGTGCCAGCAGCCAGGTGGGGGGGAACACCGGGGAGCTGTTTTTT. As protein: CASSQVGGNTGELFF.

This chain uses TRBV5-1 with TRBJ1-1, with 7 bases that match TRBD1. The V gene's germline CDR1 is SGHRS and CDR2 YFSETQ. V gave up 4 bases and J gave up 5 bases; unmatched junction bases: 23. The CDR3 is 19 amino acids. CDR3 sequence: CASSAGLDRSLRGWTEAFF. CDR3 in DNA: TGCGCCAGCAGCGCGGGACTGGACAGGAGCCTTAGGGGATGGACTGAAGCTTTCTTT.

This chain uses TRBV9 with TRBJ2-5; 7 nucleotides align to TRBD2. V was clipped by 1 base and J by 2 bases; unmatched bases: 5. The CDR3 has 15 residues. Germline V gene sequence: CDR1 SGDLS, CDR2 YYNGEE. The CDR3 DNA reads as TGTGCCAGCAGCGTATCGGCTAGCGGACAAGAGACCCAGTACTTC. This gives the protein CASSVSASGQETQYF.

This clone appeared once. The chain joins TRBV7-9 to TRBJ2-3, with 7 bases lining up with TRBD1. Trimming cost V 4 bases and J 0 bases; bases outside gene matches: 4. The length of the CDR3 is 15 residues. Germline CDR1 SEHNR, CDR2 FQNEAQ (reference sequence). The CDR3 loop is CASSWTGVSTDTQYF. The CDR3 coding sequence is TGTGCCAGCAGCTGGACAGGAGTTAGCACAGATACGCAGTATTTT. Full variable domain (outside the CDR3, taken from reference TRBV7-9 and TRBJ2-3): DTGVSQNPRHKITKRGQNVTFRCDPISEHNRLYWYRQTLGQGPEFLTYFQNEAQLEKSRLLSDRFSAERPKGSFSTLEIQRTEQGDSAMYLCASSWTGVSTDTQYFGPGTRLTVL.

As DNA, the CDR3 is TGTGCCAGTAGTACGACAGGGGGCGTTCAGCCCCAGCATTTT. Amino acids: CASSTTGGVQPQHF. The rearrangement joins TRBV19 to TRBJ1-5, with 10 bases fitting TRBD1. This CDR3 comprises 14 residues. CDR1 LNHDA and CDR2 SQIVND come from the germline V gene (reference sequence). Trimming at V came to 4 bases and at J to 6 bases, leaving 3 bases not matched to a gene.

Here the CDR3 reads CASSPPGVAKNIQYF. The CDR3 nucleotides read TGTGCCAGCAGCCCCCCGGGAGTAGCCAAAAACATTCAGTACTTC. The rearrangement uses TRBV9 and TRBJ2-4, with a possible D match to TRBD2 (6 bases). The germline CDR1 and CDR2 sequences are SGDLS and YYNGEE. Trimming stripped 4 bases from V and 0 bases from J, with 11 bases between. The CDR3 is 15 residues long.

V and J are TRBV6-5 and TRBJ2-2, with D perhaps matching TRBD2 (7 bases). The CDR3 has 15 residues. Trimming removed 8 bases at V and 5 bases at J, with 18 bases between. CDR1 is MNHEY and CDR2 is SVGAGI in the germline V gene. The DNA of the CDR3 is TGTGCCAGCGAGGAGGGGGGGCCGCAGACCGGGGAGCTGTTTTTT. Translation gives CASEEGGPQTGELFF.

This sequence joins TRBV24-1 and TRBJ2-5, with 13 bases matching TRBD2. J lost 2 bases, V lost 4 bases, and 3 bases had no gene match. The CDR3 loop spans 16 amino acids. The germline CDR1 and CDR2 sequences are KGHDR and SFDVKD. The CDR3, as DNA: TGTGCCACCAGTGACGGGACTAGCGGGGTACAAGAGACCCAGTACTTC. The encoded protein is CATSDGTSGVQETQYF.

The chain joins TRBV7-2 to TRBJ2-7, with 7 bases that match TRBD1. Germline V CDR1 and CDR2: SGHTA, FQGNSA. The CDR3 is 16 amino acids. V dropped 5 bases and J dropped 2; count of bases not matched to a gene: 12. The CDR3 DNA sequence: TGTGCCAGCAGCCCGATTGGACAGGCGTTACCCTACGAGCAGTACTTC. Protein product: CASSPIGQALPYEQYF.

Remarks on this clone: Other nucleotide sequences in the sample specify the same CDR3. Written as DNA, the CDR3 is TGTGCCAGCAGTTTATCCGGGGGCTCCTATAATTCACCCCTCCACTTT. Amino acid sequence: CASSLSGGSYNSPLHF. This chain joins TRBV27 and TRBJ1-6; tentative D call: TRBD1 (5 bases). Trimming left V 0 bases short and J 0 bases short, with 6 bases between. Germline-derived CDR1 and CDR2 are MNHEY and SMNVEV (reference sequence). This CDR3 spans 16 amino acids.

CDR3 amino acids: CASSYPGTASGNTIYF. In nucleotides, the CDR3 is TGTGCCAGCAGTTACCCCGGGACAGCCTCTGGAAACACCATATATTTT. This sequence joins TRBV6-2 or TRBV6-3 and TRBJ1-3; 7 positions agree with TRBD1. V lost 2 bases to trimming and J lost 0 bases; unmatched junction nucleotides: 4. In germline, CDR1 is MNHEY, CDR2 SVGEGT. The CDR3 is 16 amino acids.

J is TRBJ1-2 and V is TRBV19; D is perhaps TRBD1 (5 bases). The CDR3 is made up of 14 amino acids. Trimming removed 8 bases from V and 4 bases from J, with 17 bases in between. Germline CDR1 reads LNHDA; CDR2 reads SQIVND (reference sequence). The CDR3 DNA reads as TGTGCCAGTCCCGGACGCAGGGATCTCTATGGCTACACCTTC. It is translated as CASPGRRDLYGYTF.

The sample holds one count of this clone. The chain links TRBV29-1 to TRBJ1-2, with TRBD1 matching 8 bases. With V trimmed by 4 bases and J by 8 bases, 18 bases remained unmatched. The germline V gene has CDR1 SQVTM and CDR2 ANQGSEA. The CDR3 consists of 16 residues. The DNA of the CDR3 is TGCAGCGTTGTAACCGGAACAGGGGGGTCCCAGGGGGGCTACACCTTC. Its translation is CSVVTGTGGSQGGYTF. Full variable domain (rest looked up from reference TRBV29-1 and TRBJ1-2): SAVISQKPSRDICQRGTSLTIQCQVDSQVTMMFWYRQQPGQSLTLIATANQGSEATYESGFVIDKFPISRPNLTFSTLTVSNMSPEDSSIYLCSVVTGTGGSQGGYTFGSGTRLTVV.

A note on this clone: Other nucleotide sequences from this sample produce the same CDR3. The rearrangement uses TRBV2 and TRBJ2-3, with 8 positions matching TRBD2. V dropped 3 bases and J dropped 0; count of bases not matched to a gene: 2. CDR3 size: 15 residues. The germline gives CDR1 SNHLY, CDR2 FYNNEI. The CDR3 DNA sequence: TGTGCCAGCAGTGATGGCGGGGGGAGCACAGATACGCAGTATTTT. It codes for CASSDGGGSTDTQYF.

For the CDR3, the DNA is TGCGCCAGCAGTCACACCCCGGGACTAGCGGGAGCCCAAGAGACCCAGTACTTC. Its translation: CASSHTPGLAGAQETQYF. The V call is TRBV5-1, the J call TRBJ2-5; TRBD2 matches at 14 bases. The J segment lost 1 base and the V segment lost 5 bases, leaving 10 bases of the junction unmatched. Germline V gene data show CDR1 as SGHRS and CDR2 as YFSETQ. The CDR3 extends over 18 amino acids.

V usage is TRBV20-1 and J usage is TRBJ1-2; 7 bases align to TRBD1. The CDR3 covers 11 residues. Trimming took 3 bases from V and 12 from J; bases not matched to a gene: 7. The V gene's germline CDR1 is DFQATT and CDR2 SNEGSKA (reference sequence). CDR3 sequence reads: CSASRQGGHTF. CDR3 in DNA: TGCAGTGCTAGCCGACAGGGAGGCCACACCTTC.

The V and J genes are TRBV9 and TRBJ2-7; 8 bases agree with TRBD1. The germline gives CDR1 SGDLS, CDR2 YYNGEE. The CDR3 consists of 15 residues. V shed 3 bases, J shed 3 bases, and the junction held 8 bases outside the gene matches. In DNA, the CDR3 is TGTGCCAGCAGCGCGACAGGGGAAGGGTTCTACGAGCAGTACTTC. Protein product: CASSATGEGFYEQYF.

This chain links TRBV4-3 with TRBJ2-7, with D maybe TRBD1 (5 bases). The V and J ends lost 2 bases and 2 bases respectively, with 10 bases between them. Per germline, CDR1 LGHNA and CDR2 YSLEER. CDR3 length equals 14 residues. The CDR3 DNA sequence: TGCGCCAGCAGCCAACTCCAGGGTGCCTACGAGCAGTACTTC. Its translation: CASSQLQGAYEQYF.

CDR3 residues: CASSEGSAAPYNEQFF. CDR3 sequence (DNA): TGTGCCAGCAGTGAGGGTAGCGCTGCCCCCTACAATGAGCAGTTCTTC. The V and J genes are TRBV2 and TRBJ2-1; D might be TRBD2 (5 bases). With 3 bases removed from V and 2 bases from J, the gap between germline ends came to 14 bases. Germline CDR1 is SNHLY and CDR2 is FYNNEI. CDR3 size: 16 residues.

The chain recombines TRBV18 with TRBJ2-5; D is ambiguous. The CDR3 totals 13 residues. Trimming stripped 3 bases from V and 2 bases from J, with 7 bases between. Germline V gene sequence: CDR1 KGHSH, CDR2 LQKENI. CDR3 in amino acids: CASSPSRQETQYF. Here the CDR3 DNA reads TGTGCCAGCTCACCTTCGAGACAAGAGACCCAGTACTTC.

The V gene is TRBV9, the J gene TRBJ2-5; TRBD2 aligns across 7 bases. This CDR3 is 16 amino acids long. The germline V gene encodes CDR1 SGDLS and CDR2 YYNGEE. Germline trimming cut 2 bases from V and 2 bases from J; bases unmatched to any gene: 9. CDR3: CASSVRISSGQETQYF. CDR3 DNA sequence: TGTGCCAGCAGCGTCCGAATTTCTAGCGGTCAAGAGACCCAGTACTTC. The full variable domain, completed using reference TRBV9 and TRBJ2-5, is DSGVTQTPKHLITATGQRVTLRCSPRSGDLSVYWYQQSLDQGLQFLIQYYNGEERAKGNILERFSAQQFPDLHSELNLSSLELGDSALYFCASSVRISSGQETQYFGPGTRLLVL.

CDR3 sequence: CASSSQGVQDQPQHF. The CDR3, as DNA: TGTGCCAGCTCCTCCCAAGGGGTACAGGATCAGCCCCAGCATTTT. J is TRBJ1-5 and V is TRBV6-5, with D tentatively TRBD1 (5 bases). The CDR3 is 15 residues long. V was shortened by 8 bases and J by 5 bases, with 19 bases between the two germline ends. Per germline, CDR1 MNHEY and CDR2 SVGAGI.

V usage is TRBV18 and J usage is TRBJ2-2, with D perhaps TRBD1 (7 bases). With 3 bases removed from V and 2 bases from J, the gap between germline ends came to 13 bases. Germline V gene data show CDR1 as KGHSH and CDR2 as LQKENI. There are 16 residues in the CDR3. CDR3: CASSPAGQSNTGELFF. The CDR3, as DNA: TGTGCCAGCTCACCCGCGGGACAGTCTAACACCGGGGAGCTGTTTTTT.

The chain combines TRBV6-2 or TRBV6-3 with TRBJ1-4; possibly TRBD1 for D (5 bases). The V gene lost 5 bases and the J gene lost 7 bases, with 14 bases spanning the gap. Germline V gives CDR1 MNHEY, CDR2 SVGEGT. The CDR3 contains 14 residues. This CDR3 is CASSGAGPGEKLFF. In DNA form, the CDR3 reads TGTGCCAGCAGTGGAGCAGGGCCGGGTGAAAAACTGTTTTTT.

The V and J genes are TRBV5-6 and TRBJ2-5; 11 bases fit TRBD1. Trimming took 2 bases from V and 4 from J; bases not matched to a gene: 7. CDR1 is SGHDT and CDR2 is YYEEEE in the germline V gene. The CDR3 totals 16 residues. CDR3 coding DNA: TGTGCCAGCAGCTTATCGCAGGACAGGGGGCGAGAGACCCAGTACTTC. This gives the protein CASSLSQDRGRETQYF.

This clone was found once. V and J are TRBV2 and TRBJ2-1; 10 positions agree with TRBD2. CDR1 is SNHLY, CDR2 FYNNEI, per germline. The CDR3 contains 15 residues. Trimming cost V 2 bases and J 4 bases; bases outside gene matches: 2. The CDR3 sequence: CASSESGGAYNEQFF. CDR3 nucleotide sequence: TGTGCCAGCAGTGAAAGCGGGGGGGCTTACAATGAGCAGTTCTTC.